This TCR beta chain was captured by sequencing in a study of blood T cell repertoires in COVID-19. Study-wide background: Donors in the United States, Italy and Spain gave samples during acute or convalescent COVID-19. Sources were T cells, B-cell-depleted T cells, or PBMCs; the material itself was cDNA or gDNA.

With 5 bases clipped from V and 4 bases from J, the junction kept 2 bases outside the gene matches. The CDR3 runs 14 residues. CDR1 is LNHDA and CDR2 is SQIVND in the germline V gene (reference sequence). Original data processing: Estimated nucleated cell counts came from reference gene primer amplification. Clones were read by immunoSEQ multiplex PCR, and TCRdb kept only the in-frame ones, dropping some. Clone size and the V and J calls come from that table; the DNA yielded D and trimming. Of 50,000 to 70,000 clones in the sample, around 76% were seen once. This sequence was found in a human donor in a cohort sampled during active COVID-19. Sequenced sample: peripheral blood. J is TRBJ2-2 and V is TRBV19, with TRBD2 matching 9 bases. As DNA, the CDR3 is TGTGCCAGTAGTTCGACTAGCGGCACCGGGGAGCTGTTTTTT. It is translated as CASSSTSGTGELFF.